Here is one T cell receptor beta chain with its context. TCRdb's table, derived via immunoSEQ multiplex PCR, lists solely in-frame clones and lacks some. The sample has under 200,000 clones; approximately 81% are singletons. CDR3 length equals 12 residues. CDR1 MDHEN and CDR2 SYDVKM come from the germline V gene. V lost 2 bases and J 7 bases, leaving 7 bases between the germline ends. The sample originates from a study of blood T cell repertoires in COVID-19. In the study overall: The United States, Italy and Spain were the sources of the acute and convalescent COVID-19 samples. The analysed material was cDNA or gDNA that came from T cells, B-cell-depleted T cells, or PBMCs.

The chain carries TRBV28 and TRBJ2-3, with TRBD2 as a possible D gene (5 bases). The sequenced material came from peripheral blood. This TCR was recovered from a woman in her seventies with COVID-19, enrolled during active disease. Written as DNA, the CDR3 is TGTGCCAGCAGTTTAGGGAGTAATACGCAGTATTTT. Its protein is CASSLGSNTQYF.